One sample yielded the 4 T cell receptor beta chains listed below, sequenced in a study of shared clonotypes between healthy human individuals. The data were produced by immunoSEQ multiplex PCR, yet TCRdb's version contains in-frame clones alone and is incomplete. The sample contains around 500,000 clones, approximately 82% of which appear only once. The sample comprised PBMCs. The receptors shown here come from a woman in her thirties or forties in good health. Some clones in this sample may be carry-over from other donors' samples.

The CDR3 DNA reads as TGTGCCAGCAGCCCAAGAGTTAGCGGGGCCACAGATACGCAGTATTTT. It encodes CASSPRVSGATDTQYF. V gene TRBV9 combines with J gene TRBJ2-3; 8 positions agree with TRBD2. This CDR3 is built from 16 residues. The germline V gene has CDR1 SGDLS and CDR2 YYNGEE. The V segment lost 4 bases and the J segment 2 bases; nucleotides outside the gene matches: 9.

This clone was detected many times. This same CDR3 is encoded by further DNA sequences in the sample. CDR3 in DNA: TGTGCCAGCAGCTACGCTCATCCAAGCACAGATACGCAGTATTTT. Amino acids: CASSYAHPSTDTQYF. This chain joins TRBV7-2 and TRBJ2-3; no definite D call. The CDR3 runs to 15 residues. The germline V gene encodes CDR1 SGHTA and CDR2 FQGNSA. V lost 4 bases and J lost 0, with 11 bases in between.

With regard to this clone: A single base is all that separates this from a far larger clone, so a read error is likely. V usage is TRBV2 and J usage is TRBJ1-2; D gene unclear. This CDR3 spans 13 amino acids. The germline CDR1 and CDR2 sequences are SNHLY and FYNNEI. V gave up 5 bases and J gave up 6 bases, with 13 bases separating them. Written as DNA, the CDR3 is TGTGCCAGCAGTCCGACTGAGACGGATGGCTACACCTTC. Its translation: CASSPTETDGYTF.

J is TRBJ2-7 and V is TRBV6-5; D may match TRBD1 or TRBD2 (5 bases each). Germline values: CDR1 MNHEY, CDR2 SVGAGI. V dropped 6 bases and J dropped 3 bases, with 18 bases sitting between them. The CDR3 is made up of 15 amino acids. The CDR3 DNA reads as TGTGCCAGCAGGAGGGGTGGCGGCGGAAACTACGAGCAGTACTTC. Its protein product is CASRRGGGGNYEQYF.